Listed here are 20 T cell receptor beta chains from one sample, sequenced in a study of Ad26.COV2.S vaccination and SARS-CoV-2 variants. Libraries were prepared by immunoSEQ multiplex PCR; TCRdb keeps only in-frame clonotypes and omits some of them. Of 150,000 to 200,000 clones listed, roughly 85% are singletons. This sample comprised peripheral blood, obtained after recovery from COVID-19. The source of these receptors is a human donor who had recovered from COVID-19.

The chain is built from TRBV6-5 and TRBJ2-3; 8 positions agree with TRBD2. Germline assignment: CDR1 MNHEY and CDR2 SVGAGI. CDR3 length: 15 amino acids. V dropped 0 bases and J dropped 3; count of bases not matched to a gene: 2. The CDR3 DNA reads TGTGCCAGCAGTTACTCGGCGGGAGGAACAGATACGCAGTATTTT. Its protein product is CASSYSAGGTDTQYF.

V is TRBV7-9 and J is TRBJ2-4, with D maybe TRBD1 (5 bases). The ends were cut back, 6 bases at V and 0 bases at J, with 18 bases in the middle. Germline-derived CDR1 and CDR2 are SEHNR and FQNEAQ (reference sequence). The CDR3 loop spans 17 amino acids. The CDR3, as DNA: TGTGCCAGCAGACCAACCTATCAGGGTACAGCCAAAAACATTCAGTACTTC. This sequence encodes CASRPTYQGTAKNIQYF. Drawing the rest from reference TRBV7-9 and TRBJ2-4, the complete variable domain is DTGVSQNPRHKITKRGQNVTFRCDPISEHNRLYWYRQTLGQGPEFLTYFQNEAQLEKSRLLSDRFSAERPKGSFSTLEIQRTEQGDSAMYLCASRPTYQGTAKNIQYFGAGTRLSVL.

This rearrangement joins TRBV15 to TRBJ2-7, with D perhaps matching TRBD1 or TRBD2 (5 bases each). Trimming removed 5 bases from V and 4 bases from J, with 12 bases in between. Per germline, CDR1 LNHNV and CDR2 YYDKDF (reference sequence). The CDR3 covers 13 residues. The CDR3 protein is CATSEGRVYEQYF. CDR3 DNA sequence: TGTGCCACCAGCGAGGGACGCGTTTACGAGCAGTACTTC.

The rearrangement links TRBV7-8 to TRBJ1-2, with D possibly being TRBD1 (6 bases). Germline V gene data show CDR1 as SGHVS and CDR2 as FQNEAQ. CDR3 length equals 14 residues. V lost 1 base and J lost 7, with 13 bases in between. The CDR3 bases are TGTGCCAGCAGCTTAGATGGGACACTGACTGGCTACACCTTC. It codes for CASSLDGTLTGYTF.

This chain links TRBV3-1 (or the pseudogene TRBV3-2) with TRBJ1-6; possibly TRBD1 for D (6 bases). Looked up from germline, CDR1 is LGHDT and CDR2 is YNNKEL (reference sequence). The length of the CDR3 is 13 residues. V lost 2 bases to trimming and J lost 13 bases, with 12 bases between them. The CDR3 sequence: CASSQLGGHPLHF. The CDR3 DNA follows: TGTGCCAGCAGCCAACTGGGGGGGCACCCCCTCCACTTT.

The V call is TRBV4-2, the J call TRBJ2-1, with D possibly TRBD2 on 6 matching bases. This CDR3 is built from 17 residues. Trimming pared 0 bases from V and 2 bases from J, leaving 14 bases between. From germline, CDR1 is LGHNA and CDR2 YNFKEQ. CDR3 sequence (DNA): TGTGCCAGCAGCCAAGATCTGGGCGGGGCGGCCTACAATGAGCAGTTCTTC. Protein: CASSQDLGGAAYNEQFF.

The table lists this clone with a count of one. V gene TRBV5-6 combines with J gene TRBJ2-7; D gene unclear. This CDR3 has 17 amino acids. CDR1 and CDR2 (germline): SGHDT, YYEEEE. Trimming stripped 4 bases from V and 4 bases from J, with 24 bases between. The CDR3 loop reads CASSPTAGGLEAYEQYF. CDR3 bases: TGTGCCAGCAGCCCCACGGCCGGCGGCCTGGAAGCTTACGAGCAGTACTTC. Variable domain in full (rest from reference TRBV5-6 and TRBJ2-7): DAGVTQSPTHLIKTRGQQVTLRCSPKSGHDTVSWYQQALGQGPQFIFQYYEEEERQRGNFPDRFSGHQFPNYSSELNVNALLLGDSALYLCASSPTAGGLEAYEQYFGPGTRLTVT.

This clone was counted between two and nine times. The chain joins TRBV7-7 to TRBJ2-5; TRBD1 aligns across 8 bases. The V segment lost 5 bases and the J segment 5 bases; nucleotides outside the gene matches: 13. The CDR3 has 16 residues. CDR1 and CDR2 (germline): SSHAT, FNYEAQ (reference sequence). In nucleotides, the CDR3 is TGTGCCAGCAGCATAGGACAGGGCGTCCTAGGGGAGACCCAGTACTTC. This encodes CASSIGQGVLGETQYF.

The V gene is TRBV19, the J gene TRBJ2-7; the D gene is possibly TRBD2 (6 bases). Germline V gene sequence: CDR1 LNHDA, CDR2 SQIVND (reference sequence). V shed 6 bases and J shed 2 bases, with 17 bases lying between them. The CDR3 consists of 15 residues. CDR3 sequence (DNA): TGTGCCAGTAGGAGTTCAACCGGGACTCCCTACGAGCAGTACTTC. Translation gives CASRSSTGTPYEQYF. Using reference TRBV19 and TRBJ2-7 for the parts outside the CDR3, the full variable domain is DGGITQSPKYLFRKEGQNVTLSCEQNLNHDAMYWYRQDPGQGLRLIYYSQIVNDFQKGDIAEGYSVSREKKESFPLTVTSAQKNPTAFYLCASRSSTGTPYEQYFGPGTRLTVT.

The chain combines TRBV9 with TRBJ2-7, with a tentative D call TRBD1 (5 bases). The CDR3 runs to 13 residues. Germline V gene sequence: CDR1 SGDLS, CDR2 YYNGEE. Between the trimmed V and J ends, which lost 2 bases and 2 bases, there was a span of 8 bases. CDR3 nucleotide sequence: TGTGCCAGCAGCGTGGACACAGCCTACGAGCAGTACTTC. Protein product: CASSVDTAYEQYF. Using reference TRBV9 and TRBJ2-7 for the parts outside the CDR3, the full variable domain is DSGVTQTPKHLITATGQRVTLRCSPRSGDLSVYWYQQSLDQGLQFLIQYYNGEERAKGNILERFSAQQFPDLHSELNLSSLELGDSALYFCASSVDTAYEQYFGPGTRLTVT.

The chain uses TRBV5-5 and TRBJ1-5; D may be TRBD1 (6 bases). Trimming shortened V by 4 bases and J by 1 base, and 9 bases separated the two germline ends. This CDR3 has 14 amino acids. The germline V gene has CDR1 SGHKS and CDR2 YYEKEE (reference sequence). The DNA for the CDR3 is TGTGCCAGCAGCGCTGGACAGAGCAATCAGCCCCAGCATTTT. It yields the protein CASSAGQSNQPQHF.

The chain recombines TRBV4-1 with TRBJ2-1; 9 bases line up with TRBD2. Trimming removed 0 bases from V and 5 bases from J; junction bases left unmatched: 5. The CDR3 sequence is 16 residues long. Germline V gives CDR1 MGHRA, CDR2 YSYEKL. The CDR3 DNA follows: TGCGCCAGCAGCCAAGAAGAAGCGGGGGGCAACAATGAGCAGTTCTTC. This translates into CASSQEEAGGNNEQFF.

The CDR3 here is CATSPPGQGNTGELFF. Written as DNA, the CDR3 is TGTGCCACCAGCCCCCCGGGACAGGGTAACACCGGGGAGCTGTTTTTT. V usage is TRBV15 and J usage is TRBJ2-2; 9 nucleotides line up with TRBD1. The CDR3 is 16 amino acids. Unmatched junction bases numbered 6, after V lost 5 bases and J lost 2 bases. Per germline, CDR1 LNHNV and CDR2 YYDKDF (reference sequence).

The chain links TRBV3-1 (or the pseudogene TRBV3-2) to TRBJ2-3, with a weak D call TRBD2 (7 bases). V was trimmed by 1 base and J by 5 bases, leaving 16 bases between them. Germline loops: CDR1 LGHDT, CDR2 YNNKEL (reference sequence). The CDR3 length is 16 residues. For the CDR3, the DNA is TGTGCCAGCAGCCAAGTTAGGAGGGGGGGCGAAGATACGCAGTATTTT. This sequence encodes CASSQVRRGGEDTQYF.

The V call is TRBV5-4, the J call TRBJ2-5; D perhaps matches TRBD2 (6 bases). This CDR3 has 13 amino acids. Germline CDR1 and CDR2: SGHNT and YYREEE (reference sequence). The V and J ends lost 3 bases and 4 bases respectively, with 10 bases between them. Here the CDR3 DNA reads TGTGCCAGCAGCTCCCGACTAGTAGAGACCCAGTACTTC. It yields the protein CASSSRLVETQYF.

The genes are TRBV7-2 and TRBJ2-7; 9 bases are a match to TRBD1. The ends lost 0 bases at V and 5 bases at J; junction bases unmatched: 5. In germline, CDR1 is SGHTA, CDR2 FQGNSA. The CDR3 is 15 residues long. For the CDR3, the DNA is TGTGCCAGCAGCTTAGCGGGGGACAGGGTTGACGAGCAGTACTTC. Protein product: CASSLAGDRVDEQYF.

This chain connects TRBV7-9 to TRBJ1-1; no clear D gene. Germline assignment: CDR1 SEHNR and CDR2 FQNEAQ (reference sequence). This CDR3 contains 15 residues. Trimming took 2 bases from V and 5 from J, leaving 15 bases between them. The CDR3 sequence: CASSLPFEEGTEAFF. CDR3 in DNA: TGTGCCAGCAGCTTACCCTTCGAGGAGGGAACTGAAGCTTTCTTT.

The chain is built from TRBV5-8 and TRBJ1-4; TRBD1 is a possible D gene (6 bases). Trimming cost V 1 base and J 7 bases, with 14 bases left between them. The CDR3 contains 15 residues. Germline CDR1 reads SGHTS; CDR2 reads YDEGEE. CDR3 sequence: CASSLWSDRSEKLFF. DNA of the CDR3: TGTGCCAGCAGCTTGTGGTCGGACAGAAGTGAAAAACTGTTTTTT. The complete variable domain, with remaining parts taken from reference TRBV5-8 and TRBJ1-4, reads EAGVTQSPTHLIKTRGQQATLRCSPISGHTSVYWYQQALGLGLQFLLWYDEGEERNRGNFPPRFSGRQFPNYSSELNVNALELEDSALYLCASSLWSDRSEKLFFGSGTQLSVL.

V and J are TRBV3-1 (or the pseudogene TRBV3-2) and TRBJ2-3; 7 bases are a match to TRBD2. There are 18 residues in the CDR3. Trimming took 2 bases from V and 2 from J; bases not matched to a gene: 13. Germline lookup yields CDR1 LGHDT and CDR2 YNNKEL (reference sequence). The DNA for the CDR3 is TGTGCCAGCAGCCAAAGCGGATCTGCTAGCGGAATCACAGATACGCAGTATTTT. It is translated as CASSQSGSASGITDTQYF.

The gene calls are TRBV7-2 and TRBJ1-1; D unclear. This CDR3 has 14 residues. The germline V and J ends were trimmed by 0 bases and 5 bases, with 10 bases remaining between them. Germline CDR1 and CDR2: SGHTA and FQGNSA. The CDR3 reads CASSLAVGWTEAFF. The CDR3 DNA follows: TGTGCCAGCAGCTTAGCGGTAGGGTGGACTGAAGCTTTCTTT.